The rows below give T cell receptor beta chains drawn from one sample of a study of blood T cell repertoires in COVID-19. Only in-frame clones appear in the TCRdb table, and some are missing; sequencing was by immunoSEQ multiplex PCR. The table lists tens of thousands of clones, 84% of them singletons, with 36% in the top ten. Sequences were obtained from peripheral blood. These receptors came from a man aged 65-85 years with acute or convalescent COVID-19. The CDR3 runs from the conserved cysteine through the conserved F or W. Each record gives: clone size, J gene, CDR3 length, D gene, V gene, CDR3 protein, CDR3 DNA. D genes are given only for firm matches. Some rows have no size entry. The others give once, few or many, or a class for an expanded clone.

clone size: -
J gene: TRBJ2-7
CDR3 length: 15
D gene: -
V gene: TRBV6-1
CDR3 protein: CASSEHHGLPNEQYF
CDR3 DNA: TGTGCCAGCAGTGAACACCATGGACTCCCCAACGAGCAGTACTTC

clone size: once
J gene: TRBJ1-1
CDR3 length: 15
D gene: -
V gene: TRBV7-9
CDR3 protein: CASSPRRGGSTEAFF
CDR3 DNA: TGTGCCAGCAGCCCCCGCCGGGGAGGGAGCACTGAAGCTTTCTTT

clone size: -
J gene: TRBJ2-7
CDR3 length: 13
D gene: -
V gene: TRBV19
CDR3 protein: CASSHRTVYEQYF
CDR3 DNA: TGTGCCAGTAGCCACCGGACAGTCTACGAGCAGTACTTC

clone size: once
J gene: TRBJ2-5
CDR3 length: 15
D gene: TRBD1
V gene: TRBV6-4
CDR3 protein: CASSLGPGTDETQYF
CDR3 DNA: TGTGCCAGCAGTCTGGGGCCCGGGACAGACGAGACCCAGTACTTC

clone size: -
J gene: TRBJ2-1
CDR3 length: 14
D gene: TRBD2
V gene: TRBV6-5
CDR3 protein: CATSGGVAYNEQFF
CDR3 DNA: TGTGCCACCAGCGGGGGGGTTGCCTACAATGAGCAGTTCTTC

clone size: -
J gene: TRBJ1-2
CDR3 length: 13
D gene: -
V gene: TRBV4-3
CDR3 protein: CASSQEGGVAYTF
CDR3 DNA: TGCGCCAGCAGCCAAGAGGGAGGGGTAGCCTACACCTTC

clone size: -
J gene: TRBJ2-7
CDR3 length: 15
D gene: TRBD2
V gene: TRBV15
CDR3 protein: CATSRDLAGGYEQYF
CDR3 DNA: TGTGCCACCAGCAGAGACCTAGCGGGAGGTTACGAGCAGTACTTC

clone size: -
J gene: TRBJ1-3
CDR3 length: 15
D gene: -
V gene: TRBV19
CDR3 protein: CASSVPGHPGNTIYF
CDR3 DNA: TGTGCCAGTAGTGTGCCGGGACACCCTGGAAACACCATATATTTT

clone size: -
J gene: TRBJ1-2
CDR3 length: 11
D gene: -
V gene: TRBV25-1
CDR3 protein: CASGQGLGYTF
CDR3 DNA: TGTGCCAGCGGCCAGGGTTTAGGCTACACCTTC

clone size: -
J gene: TRBJ1-3
CDR3 length: 19
D gene: TRBD1
V gene: TRBV7-8
CDR3 protein: CASSLLGQASRLVGNTIYF
CDR3 DNA: TGTGCCAGCAGCTTATTAGGACAGGCCTCCCGCCTGGTTGGAAACACCATATATTTT

clone size: -
J gene: TRBJ2-5
CDR3 length: 15
D gene: TRBD1
V gene: TRBV5-1
CDR3 protein: CASSLTGGARETQYF
CDR3 DNA: TGCGCCAGCAGCTTGACAGGGGGCGCGAGGGAGACCCAGTACTTC

clone size: -
J gene: TRBJ2-7
CDR3 length: 15
D gene: TRBD1
V gene: TRBV19
CDR3 protein: CASKAGQGRSYEQYF
CDR3 DNA: TGTGCCAGTAAAGCGGGACAGGGGCGCTCCTACGAGCAGTACTTC

clone size: -
J gene: TRBJ2-1
CDR3 length: 15
D gene: TRBD1
V gene: TRBV18
CDR3 protein: CASSPRDRVFDEQFF
CDR3 DNA: TGTGCCAGCTCACCCCGGGACAGGGTTTTTGATGAGCAGTTCTTC

clone size: -
J gene: TRBJ2-1
CDR3 length: 20
D gene: TRBD2
V gene: TRBV4-2
CDR3 protein: CASSQAVAGVEHSSYNEQFF
CDR3 DNA: TGTGCCAGCAGCCAAGCTGTAGCGGGAGTGGAGCATAGCTCCTACAATGAGCAGTTCTTC